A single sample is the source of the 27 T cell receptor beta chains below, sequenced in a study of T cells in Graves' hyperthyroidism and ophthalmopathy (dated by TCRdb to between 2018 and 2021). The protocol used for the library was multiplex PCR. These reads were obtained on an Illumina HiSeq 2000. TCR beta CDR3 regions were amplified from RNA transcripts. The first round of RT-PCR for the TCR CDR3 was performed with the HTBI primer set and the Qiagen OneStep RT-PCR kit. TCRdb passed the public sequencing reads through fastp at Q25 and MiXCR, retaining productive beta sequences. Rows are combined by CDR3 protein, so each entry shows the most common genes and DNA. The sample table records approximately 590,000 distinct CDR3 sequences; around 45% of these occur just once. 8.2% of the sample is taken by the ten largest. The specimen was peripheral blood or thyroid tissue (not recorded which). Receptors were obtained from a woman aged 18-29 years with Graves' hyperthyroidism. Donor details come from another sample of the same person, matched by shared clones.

The CDR3 DNA is TGTGCCAGCAGCTTCGTGTTCCAGGGGCCGAACACTGAAGCTTTCTTT. This codes for CASSFVFQGPNTEAFF. V usage is TRBV7-9 and J usage is TRBJ1-1; D perhaps matches TRBD1 (6 bases). CDR1 SEHNR and CDR2 FQNEAQ come from the germline V gene (reference sequence). V dropped 3 bases and J dropped 1 base, with 15 bases sitting between them. The CDR3 sequence is 16 residues long.

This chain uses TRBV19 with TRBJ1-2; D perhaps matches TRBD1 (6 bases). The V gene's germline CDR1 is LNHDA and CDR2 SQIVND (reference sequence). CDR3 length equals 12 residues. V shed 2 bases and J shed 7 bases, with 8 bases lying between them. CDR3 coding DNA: TGTGCCAGTAGTATAACAGGGAGTGGCTACACCTTC. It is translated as CASSITGSGYTF. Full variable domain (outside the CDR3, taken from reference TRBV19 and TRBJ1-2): DGGITQSPKYLFRKEGQNVTLSCEQNLNHDAMYWYRQDPGQGLRLIYYSQIVNDFQKGDIAEGYSVSREKKESFPLTVTSAQKNPTAFYLCASSITGSGYTFGSGTRLTVV.

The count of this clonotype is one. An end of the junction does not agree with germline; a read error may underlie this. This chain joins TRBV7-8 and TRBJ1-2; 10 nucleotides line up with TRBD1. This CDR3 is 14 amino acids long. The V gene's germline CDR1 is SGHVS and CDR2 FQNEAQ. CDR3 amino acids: CASSQGTGAEGYTF. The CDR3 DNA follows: TGCGCCAGCAGCCAAGGGACAGGGGCTGAAGGCTACACCTTC.

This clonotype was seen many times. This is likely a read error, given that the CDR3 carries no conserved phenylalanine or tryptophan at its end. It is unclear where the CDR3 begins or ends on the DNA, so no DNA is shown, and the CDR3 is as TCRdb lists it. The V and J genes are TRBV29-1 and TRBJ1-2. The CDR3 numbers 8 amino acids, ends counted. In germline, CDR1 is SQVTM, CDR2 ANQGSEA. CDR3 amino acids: CSVSGGGR.

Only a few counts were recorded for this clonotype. Here the CDR3 DNA reads TGCAGTGCCCACGGACACGCCGCAGGGGCCCAGTACTTC. This translates into CSAHGHAAGAQYF. The rearrangement joins TRBV20-1 to TRBJ2-5; a weak D match, TRBD1 (6 bases). Trimming pared 6 bases from V and 9 bases from J, leaving 20 bases between. The CDR3 sequence is 13 residues long. In germline, CDR1 is DFQATT, CDR2 SNEGSKA (reference sequence).

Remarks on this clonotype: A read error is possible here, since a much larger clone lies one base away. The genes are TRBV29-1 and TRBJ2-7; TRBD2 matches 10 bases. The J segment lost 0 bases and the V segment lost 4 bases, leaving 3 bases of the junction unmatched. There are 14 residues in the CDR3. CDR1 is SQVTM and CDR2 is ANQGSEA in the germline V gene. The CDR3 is CSVGEREGSYEQYF. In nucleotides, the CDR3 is TGCAGCGTTGGGGAGCGGGAGGGCTCCTACGAGCAGTACTTC.

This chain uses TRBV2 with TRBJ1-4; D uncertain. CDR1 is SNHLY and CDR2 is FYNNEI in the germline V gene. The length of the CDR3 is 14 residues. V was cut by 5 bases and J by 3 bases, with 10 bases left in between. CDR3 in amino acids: CASSSGIPNEKLFF. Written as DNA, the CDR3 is TGTGCCAGCAGTTCGGGGATCCCTAATGAAAAACTGTTTTTT.

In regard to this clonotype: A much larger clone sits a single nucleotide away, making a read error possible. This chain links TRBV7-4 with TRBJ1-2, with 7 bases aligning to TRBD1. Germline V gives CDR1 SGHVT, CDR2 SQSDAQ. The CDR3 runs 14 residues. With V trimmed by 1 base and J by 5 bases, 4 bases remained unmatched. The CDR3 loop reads CASSLVRGAYGYTF. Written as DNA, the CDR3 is TGTGCCAGCAGCTTAGTCAGGGGGGCGTATGGCTACACCTTC.

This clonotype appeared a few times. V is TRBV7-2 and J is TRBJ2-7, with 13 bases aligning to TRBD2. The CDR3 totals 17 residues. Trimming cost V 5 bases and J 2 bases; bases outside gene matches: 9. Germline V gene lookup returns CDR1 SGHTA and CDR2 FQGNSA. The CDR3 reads CASSPRLAGGGTYEQYF. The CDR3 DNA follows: TGTGCCAGCAGCCCAAGACTAGCGGGGGGAGGTACCTACGAGCAGTACTTC.

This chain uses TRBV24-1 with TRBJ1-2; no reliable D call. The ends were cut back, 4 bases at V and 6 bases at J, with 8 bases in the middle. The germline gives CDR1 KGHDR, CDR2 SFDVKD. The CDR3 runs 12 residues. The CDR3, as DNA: TGTGCCACCAGTGAGGCCGGGGATGGCTACACCTTC. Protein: CATSEAGDGYTF.

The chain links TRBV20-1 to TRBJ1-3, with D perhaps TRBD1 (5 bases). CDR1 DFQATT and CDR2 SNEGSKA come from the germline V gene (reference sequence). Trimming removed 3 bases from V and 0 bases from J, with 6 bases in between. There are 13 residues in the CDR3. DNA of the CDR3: TGCAGTGCTAGTCAGGGCTCTGGAAACACCATATATTTT. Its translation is CSASQGSGNTIYF.

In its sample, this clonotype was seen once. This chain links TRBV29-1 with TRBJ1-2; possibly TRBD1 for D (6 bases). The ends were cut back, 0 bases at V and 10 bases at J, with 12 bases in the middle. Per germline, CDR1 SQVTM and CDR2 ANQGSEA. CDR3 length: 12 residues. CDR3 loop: CSVEDPRGYYTF. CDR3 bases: TGCAGCGTTGAAGATCCCAGGGGATACTACACCTTC. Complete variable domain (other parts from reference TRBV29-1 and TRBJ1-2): SAVISQKPSRDICQRGTSLTIQCQVDSQVTMMFWYRQQPGQSLTLIATANQGSEATYESGFVIDKFPISRPNLTFSTLTVSNMSPEDSSIYLCSVEDPRGYYTFGSGTRLTVV.

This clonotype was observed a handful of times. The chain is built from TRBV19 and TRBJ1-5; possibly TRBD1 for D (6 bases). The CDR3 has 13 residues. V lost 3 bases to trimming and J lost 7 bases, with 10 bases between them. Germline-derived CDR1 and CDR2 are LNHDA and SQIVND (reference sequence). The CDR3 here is CASSMRRGQPQHF. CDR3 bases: TGTGCCAGTAGTATGAGAAGGGGGCAGCCCCAGCATTTT.

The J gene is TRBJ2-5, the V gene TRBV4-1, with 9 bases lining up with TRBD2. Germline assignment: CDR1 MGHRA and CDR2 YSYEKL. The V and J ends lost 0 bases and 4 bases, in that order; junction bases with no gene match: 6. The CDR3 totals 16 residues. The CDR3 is CASSQDELLAGETQYF. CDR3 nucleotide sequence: TGCGCCAGCAGCCAAGATGAATTACTAGCGGGAGAGACCCAGTACTTC.

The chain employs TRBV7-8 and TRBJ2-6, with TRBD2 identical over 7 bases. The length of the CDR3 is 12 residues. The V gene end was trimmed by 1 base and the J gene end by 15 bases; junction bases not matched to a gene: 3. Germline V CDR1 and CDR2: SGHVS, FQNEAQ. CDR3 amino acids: CASSLEASGLTF. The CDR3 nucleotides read TGTGCCAGCAGCTTAGAGGCTAGCGGCCTGACTTTC. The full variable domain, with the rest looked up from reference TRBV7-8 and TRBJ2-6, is GAGVSQSPRYKVAKRGQDVALRCDPISGHVSLFWYQQALGQGPEFLTYFQNEAQLDKSGLPSDRFFAERPEGSVSTLKIQRTQQEDSAVYLCASSLEASGLTFGAGSRLTVL.

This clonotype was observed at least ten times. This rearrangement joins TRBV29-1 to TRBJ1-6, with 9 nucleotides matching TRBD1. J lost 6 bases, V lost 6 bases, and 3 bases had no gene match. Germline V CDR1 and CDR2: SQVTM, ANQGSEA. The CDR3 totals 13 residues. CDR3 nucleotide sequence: TGCAGCGTCCTGACAGGGGGTAATTCACCCCTCCACTTT. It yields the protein CSVLTGGNSPLHF.

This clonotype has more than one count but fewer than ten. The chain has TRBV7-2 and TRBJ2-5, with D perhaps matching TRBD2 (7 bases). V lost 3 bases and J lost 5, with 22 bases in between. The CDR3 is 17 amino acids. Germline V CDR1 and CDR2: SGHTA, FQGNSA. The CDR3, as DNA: TGTGCCAGCAGCTTGGGAGGGGGGCGACGAAAAACGGAGACCCAGTACTTC. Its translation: CASSLGGGRRKTETQYF.

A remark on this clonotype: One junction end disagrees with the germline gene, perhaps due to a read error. CDR3: CASSQDPGKATRQETQYF. For the CDR3, the DNA is TGCGCCAGCAGCCAAGATCCGGGGAAGGCAACAAGGCAAGAGACCCAGTACTTC. The chain uses TRBV7-8 and TRBJ2-5, with TRBD2 as a possible D gene (5 bases). The germline V gene encodes CDR1 SGHVS and CDR2 FQNEAQ. CDR3 length equals 18 residues.

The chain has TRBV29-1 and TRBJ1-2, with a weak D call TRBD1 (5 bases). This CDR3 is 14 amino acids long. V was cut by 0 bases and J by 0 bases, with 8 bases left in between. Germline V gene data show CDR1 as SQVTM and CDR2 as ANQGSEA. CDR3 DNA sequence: TGCAGCGTTGAAGATGGGGGAGCTAACTATGGCTACACCTTC. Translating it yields CSVEDGGANYGYTF.

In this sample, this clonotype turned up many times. CDR3 amino acids: CANYGYTF. The CDR3 DNA sequence: TGTGCTAACTATGGCTACACCTTC. This chain connects TRBV24-1 to TRBJ1-2; no definite D call. The V gene's germline CDR1 is KGHDR and CDR2 SFDVKD. The CDR3 consists of 8 residues.

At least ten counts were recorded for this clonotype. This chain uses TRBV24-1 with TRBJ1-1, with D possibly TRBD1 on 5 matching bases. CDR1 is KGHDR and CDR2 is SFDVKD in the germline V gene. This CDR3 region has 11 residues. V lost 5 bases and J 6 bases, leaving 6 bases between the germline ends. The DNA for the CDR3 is TGTGCCACCAGTGTGGGGGCTGAAGCTTTCTTT. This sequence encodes CATSVGAEAFF.

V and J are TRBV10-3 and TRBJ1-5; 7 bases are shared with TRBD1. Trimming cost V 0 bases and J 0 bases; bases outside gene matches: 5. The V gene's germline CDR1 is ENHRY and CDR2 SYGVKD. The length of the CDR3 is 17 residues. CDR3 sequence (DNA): TGTGCCATCAGTGAGTCCGGCAGGGGGAATAGCAATCAGCCCCAGCATTTT. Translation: CAISESGRGNSNQPQHF.

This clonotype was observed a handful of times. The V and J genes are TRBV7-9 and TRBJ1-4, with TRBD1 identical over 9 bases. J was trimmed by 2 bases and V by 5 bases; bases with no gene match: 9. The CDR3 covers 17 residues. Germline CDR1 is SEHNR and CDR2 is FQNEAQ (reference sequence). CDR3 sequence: CASSAGQGTGTNEKLFF. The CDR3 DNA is TGTGCCAGCAGCGCGGGACAGGGTACGGGCACTAATGAAAAACTGTTTTTT.

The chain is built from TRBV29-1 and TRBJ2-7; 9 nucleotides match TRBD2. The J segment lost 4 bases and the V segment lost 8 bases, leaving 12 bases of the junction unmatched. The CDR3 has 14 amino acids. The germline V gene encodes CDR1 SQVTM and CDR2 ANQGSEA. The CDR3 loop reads CSQESGLAQYEQYF. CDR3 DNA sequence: TGCAGCCAAGAGTCGGGACTAGCACAGTACGAGCAGTACTTC.

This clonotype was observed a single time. The CDR3 DNA reads TGTGCCAGCAGTTACACGGGACTGACTTTC. Translation gives CASSYTGLTF. The rearrangement links TRBV6-5 to TRBJ2-6; the D gene is possibly TRBD2 (5 bases). CDR1 is MNHEY, CDR2 SVGAGI, per germline. The CDR3 covers 10 residues. V gave up 2 bases and J gave up 16 bases, with 6 bases separating them.

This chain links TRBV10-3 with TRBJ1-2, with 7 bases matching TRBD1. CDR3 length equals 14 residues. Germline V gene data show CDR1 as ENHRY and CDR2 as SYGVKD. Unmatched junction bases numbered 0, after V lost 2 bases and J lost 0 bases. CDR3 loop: CAISEGQANYGYTF. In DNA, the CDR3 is TGTGCCATCAGTGAGGGACAGGCTAACTATGGCTACACCTTC.

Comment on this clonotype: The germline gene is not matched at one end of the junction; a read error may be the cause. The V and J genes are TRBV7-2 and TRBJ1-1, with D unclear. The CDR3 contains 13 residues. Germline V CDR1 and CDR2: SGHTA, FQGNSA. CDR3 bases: TGTGCCGGCAGCTTAGTGGAGAACACTGAAGCTTTCTTT. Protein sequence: CAGSLVENTEAFF.